This T cell receptor beta chain was recorded in a study of OX40 agonist ivuxolimab in advanced cancers. V lost 2 bases to trimming and J lost 3 bases, with 19 bases between them. CDR1 and CDR2 from the germline V gene are SGHAT and FQNNGV. The CDR3 is 17 amino acids. Using immunoSEQ multiplex PCR, the repertoire was profiled, and TCRdb retains in-frame clones only, with some absent. The table lists about 32,000 clones, 84% of them singletons. The material was CD4+ or CD8+ T cells sorted from blood, obtained in a trial of the OX40 agonist ivuxolimab. The receptor was isolated from an adult with an advanced solid tumor such as melanoma, head and neck, liver or kidney cancer. The chain uses TRBV11-2 and TRBJ1-1; TRBD1 might be the D (5 bases). The CDR3 nucleotides are TGTGCCAGCAGCTTACATTCCTTGGGGGAAGTGTACACTGAAGCTTTCTTT. It codes for CASSLHSLGEVYTEAFF.